The 21 T cell receptor beta chains in this list originate from one sample, sequenced in a study of T-cell reconstitution after alpha-beta-depleted transplantation in children. Molecular barcoding with unique molecular identifiers was used for the TCRbeta library. In TCRdb, the PCR reads were re-called with MiXCR into one record per CDR3 protein. Of 350,000 to 400,000 distinct CDR3 sequences in the sample, 13% were seen once. Sequences were derived from PBMCs, sampled from the stem cell graft. These receptors came from a human donor who donated a stem cell graft to a child with Fanconi anemia.

This clonotype was counted only a few times. The gene calls are TRBV14 and TRBJ2-1; D unclear. Trimming removed 1 base from V and 2 bases from J, with 6 bases in between. The CDR3 covers 14 residues. Germline CDR1 reads SGHDN; CDR2 reads FVKESK. The CDR3 DNA is TGTGCCAGCAGCCAAGGATGGACCTACAATGAGCAGTTCTTC. This codes for CASSQGWTYNEQFF.

This clonotype was seen more than once but under ten times. This chain's CDR3 is CASRALQETQYF. The DNA of the CDR3 is TGCGCCAGCCGCGCACTCCAAGAGACCCAGTACTTC. The gene calls are TRBV5-1 and TRBJ2-5; D is ambiguous. This CDR3 has 12 amino acids. Germline CDR1 reads SGHRS; CDR2 reads YFSETQ. The V end lost 7 bases, the J end lost 1 base, and 8 bases lay between the germline ends. Drawing the rest from reference TRBV5-1 and TRBJ2-5, the complete variable domain is KAGVTQTPRYLIKTRGQQVTLSCSPISGHRSVSWYQQTPGQGLQFLFEYFSETQRNKGNFPGRFSGRQFSNSRSEMNVSTLELGDSALYLCASRALQETQYFGPGTRLLVL.

This chain joins TRBV10-3 and TRBJ2-3; D not certain. Trimming stripped 8 bases from V and 3 bases from J, with 15 bases between. This CDR3 comprises 14 residues. The V gene's germline CDR1 is ENHRY and CDR2 SYGVKD. CDR3: CAISASPETDTQYF. CDR3 sequence (DNA): TGTGCCATCTCGGCGTCGCCTGAGACAGATACGCAGTATTTT.

The CDR3 region has the DNA TGTGCCCAGGCTTTAGGGAACGGAAATGAGCAGTTCTTC. It codes for CAQALGNGNEQFF. This chain links TRBV7-2 with TRBJ2-1; D is unclear. Germline V lookup: CDR1 SGHTA, CDR2 FQGNSA. Trimming removed 11 bases at V and 7 bases at J, with 18 bases between. This CDR3 has 13 amino acids.

The sample holds a few counts of this clonotype. The J gene is TRBJ2-5, the V gene TRBV4-3; 8 bases fit TRBD2. Germline loops: CDR1 LGHNA, CDR2 YSLEER. CDR3 length equals 15 residues. Unmatched junction bases numbered 7, after V lost 4 bases and J lost 3 bases. This chain's CDR3 is CASSPSGGNEETQYF. CDR3 bases: TGCGCCAGCAGCCCTTCGGGGGGGAACGAAGAGACCCAGTACTTC.

This clonotype was observed a handful of times. The chain carries TRBV6-2 or TRBV6-3 and TRBJ1-1; D call uncertain. V was shortened by 5 bases and J by 5 bases, with 9 bases between the two germline ends. The CDR3 consists of 12 residues. Germline loops: CDR1 MNHEY, CDR2 SVGEGT. CDR3 region: CASSARRTEAFF. The CDR3 DNA sequence: TGTGCCAGCAGTGCGAGGCGGACTGAAGCTTTCTTT.

This clonotype showed up many times. The CDR3 region has the DNA TGCAGCGTTGAAGCCAGGCAAGAGACCCAGTACTTC. Its translation: CSVEARQETQYF. This rearrangement joins TRBV29-1 to TRBJ2-5; D gene unclear. This CDR3 region has 12 residues. Germline-derived CDR1 and CDR2 are SQVTM and ANQGSEA. V was shortened by 1 base and J by 2 bases, with 5 bases between the two germline ends.

This clonotype was seen a handful of times. CDR3 loop: CASSSGPAGGLPQETQYF. The CDR3, as DNA: TGTGCCAGTAGTTCAGGCCCAGCGGGGGGCCTCCCACAAGAGACCCAGTACTTC. This chain joins TRBV19 and TRBJ2-5, with 9 positions matching TRBD2. Germline CDR1 reads LNHDA; CDR2 reads SQIVND (reference sequence). This CDR3 contains 18 residues. J gave up 2 bases and V 5 bases, and 15 bases lay outside the gene matches.

J is TRBJ1-1 and V is TRBV19; weak D call: TRBD1 (6 bases). The CDR3 length is 17 residues. From germline, CDR1 is LNHDA and CDR2 SQIVND (reference sequence). The V and J ends lost 3 bases and 0 bases respectively, with 17 bases between them. The DNA of the CDR3 is TGTGCCAGTAGTATGGGGACACGACTAAATATGAACACTGAAGCTTTCTTT. Protein sequence: CASSMGTRLNMNTEAFF.

This clonotype has ten or more counts. The chain employs TRBV7-6 and TRBJ2-1; D not resolved. From germline, CDR1 is SGHVS and CDR2 FNYEAQ. CDR3 size: 12 residues. Trimming removed 0 bases from V and 8 bases from J, with 5 bases in between. The CDR3 DNA sequence: TGTGCCAGCAGCTTAGCGGGTTATGAGCAGTTCTTC. Its protein is CASSLAGYEQFF.

This clonotype showed up just a few times. The chain joins TRBV29-1 to TRBJ2-1; D remains ambiguous. The CDR3 covers 11 residues. The V end was cut by 4 bases, the J end by 8 bases, with 9 bases between. In germline, CDR1 is SQVTM, CDR2 ANQGSEA. This chain's CDR3 is CSVGHRDEQFF. For the CDR3, the DNA is TGCAGCGTTGGGCATCGAGATGAGCAGTTCTTC.

V gene TRBV3-1 combines with J gene TRBJ1-1, with D possibly TRBD1 on 5 matching bases. The CDR3 contains 15 residues. V lost 0 bases to trimming and J lost 2 bases, with 10 bases between them. In germline, CDR1 is LGHDT, CDR2 YNNKEL (reference sequence). CDR3 in DNA: TGTGCCAGCAGCCAAGAGGTTCAGGGTAACACTGAAGCTTTCTTT. It yields the protein CASSQEVQGNTEAFF. Drawing the rest from reference TRBV3-1 and TRBJ1-1, the complete variable domain is DTAVSQTPKYLVTQMGNDKSIKCEQNLGHDTMYWYKQDSKKFLKIMFSYNNKELIINETVPNRFSPKSPDKAHLNLHINSLELGDSAVYFCASSQEVQGNTEAFFGQGTRLTVV.

In its sample, this clonotype was seen many times. The chain combines TRBV6-1 with TRBJ2-1; no definite D call. From germline, CDR1 is MNHNS and CDR2 SASEGT. Trimming cost V 2 bases and J 9 bases, with 11 bases left between them. This CDR3 has 13 amino acids. In DNA form, the CDR3 reads TGTGCCAGCAGTGAAACTCGGCCCGGTGAGCAGTTCTTC. It translates to CASSETRPGEQFF.

This clonotype was seen ten or more times. The chain is built from TRBV11-1 and TRBJ2-1, with D possibly matching TRBD2 (5 bases). The CDR3 is 16 residues long. Germline V gene data show CDR1 as SGHAT and CDR2 as FQDESV (reference sequence). Trimming took off 1 base at V and 6 bases at J, with 16 bases between the two ends. This chain's CDR3 is CASSLVGRLGVNEQFF. CDR3 DNA: TGTGCCAGCAGCTTAGTAGGCCGACTCGGGGTCAATGAGCAGTTCTTC.

The V call is TRBV4-3, the J call TRBJ1-3; D possibly corresponds to TRBD1 (5 bases). The CDR3 extends over 15 amino acids. V lost 3 bases to trimming and J lost 4 bases, with 13 bases between them. CDR1 and CDR2 from the germline V gene are LGHNA and YSLEER. Here the CDR3 DNA reads TGCGCCAGCAGCCATACCGGGACGGCGGGAAACACCATATATTTT. The encoded protein is CASSHTGTAGNTIYF.

This clonotype was detected ten times or more. The chain is built from TRBV6-5 and TRBJ2-3; no reliable D call. The CDR3 has 12 residues. From germline, CDR1 is MNHEY and CDR2 SVGAGI. The ends were cut back, 8 bases at V and 0 bases at J, with 6 bases in the middle. CDR3 region: CASLSSTDTQYF. The CDR3 DNA sequence: TGTGCCAGCCTCTCGAGCACAGATACGCAGTATTTT.

This CDR3 is CASSLEFSGEEETQYF. The CDR3 nucleotides are TGCGCCAGCAGCTTAGAGTTTTCAGGGGAGGAAGAGACCCAGTACTTC. The chain combines TRBV5-1 with TRBJ2-5; D assignment may be TRBD1 or TRBD2 (6 bases each). V lost 2 bases and J lost 3, with 17 bases in between. The CDR3 length is 16 residues. Germline lookup yields CDR1 SGHRS and CDR2 YFSETQ.

This clonotype was detected a few times. The chain joins TRBV10-2 to TRBJ2-7; perhaps D is TRBD1 or TRBD2 (5 bases each). The CDR3 covers 13 residues. V was cut by 6 bases and J by 12 bases, with 21 bases left in between. CDR1 and CDR2 (germline): WSHSY, SAAADI. The CDR3 region is CASREAYAGTLYV. The CDR3 nucleotides are TGCGCCAGCAGAGAAGCCTACGCCGGGACCTTGTACGTC.

CDR3 bases: TGCAGTGCTAGAGATCCCCTGGGTGGCTCTGGAAACACCATATATTTT. Translating gives CSARDPLGGSGNTIYF. The J gene is TRBJ1-3, the V gene TRBV20-1; the D is unclear. Germline lookup yields CDR1 DFQATT and CDR2 SNEGSKA (reference sequence). Trimming removed 0 bases from V and 0 bases from J, with 12 bases in between. The CDR3 is made up of 16 amino acids.

This clonotype was detected ten times or more. V usage is TRBV5-1 and J usage is TRBJ2-7; 9 bases line up with TRBD1. The CDR3 length is 13 residues. The V gene end was trimmed by 5 bases and the J gene end by 4 bases; junction bases not matched to a gene: 4. The germline V gene has CDR1 SGHRS and CDR2 YFSETQ. The CDR3 loop reads CASRTGQGYEQYF. CDR3 bases: TGCGCCAGCAGAACGGGACAGGGATACGAGCAGTACTTC. Full variable domain (missing parts from reference TRBV5-1 and TRBJ2-7): KAGVTQTPRYLIKTRGQQVTLSCSPISGHRSVSWYQQTPGQGLQFLFEYFSETQRNKGNFPGRFSGRQFSNSRSEMNVSTLELGDSALYLCASRTGQGYEQYFGPGTRLTVT.

This clonotype has more than one count but fewer than ten. The chain carries TRBV9 and TRBJ1-6; TRBD1 might be the D (5 bases). Trimming pared 2 bases from V and 6 bases from J, leaving 12 bases between. Germline V gene sequence: CDR1 SGDLS, CDR2 YYNGEE. CDR3 length equals 15 residues. The CDR3 DNA follows: TGTGCCAGCAGCGTGCGGGACGGCTTTAATTCACCCCTCCACTTT. Encoded protein: CASSVRDGFNSPLHF.